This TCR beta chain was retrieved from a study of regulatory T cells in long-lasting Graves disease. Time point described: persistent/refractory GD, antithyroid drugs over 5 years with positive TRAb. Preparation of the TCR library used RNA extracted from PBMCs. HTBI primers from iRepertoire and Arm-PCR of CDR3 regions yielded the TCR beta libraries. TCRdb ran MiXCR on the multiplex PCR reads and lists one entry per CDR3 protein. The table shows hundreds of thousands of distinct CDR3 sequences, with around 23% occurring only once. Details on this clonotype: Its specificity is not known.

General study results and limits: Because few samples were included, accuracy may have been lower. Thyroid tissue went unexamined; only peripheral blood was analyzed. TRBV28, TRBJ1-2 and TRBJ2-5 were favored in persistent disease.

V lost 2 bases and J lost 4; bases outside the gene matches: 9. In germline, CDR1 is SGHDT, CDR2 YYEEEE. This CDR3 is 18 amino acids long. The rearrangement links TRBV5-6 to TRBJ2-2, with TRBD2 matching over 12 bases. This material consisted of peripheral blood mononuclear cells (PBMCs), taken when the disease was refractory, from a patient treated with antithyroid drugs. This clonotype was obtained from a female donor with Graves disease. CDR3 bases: TGTGCCAGCAGCTTTGGGACTAGCGGGTTCGAAGGCACCGGGGAGCTGTTTTTT. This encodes CASSFGTSGFEGTGELFF.